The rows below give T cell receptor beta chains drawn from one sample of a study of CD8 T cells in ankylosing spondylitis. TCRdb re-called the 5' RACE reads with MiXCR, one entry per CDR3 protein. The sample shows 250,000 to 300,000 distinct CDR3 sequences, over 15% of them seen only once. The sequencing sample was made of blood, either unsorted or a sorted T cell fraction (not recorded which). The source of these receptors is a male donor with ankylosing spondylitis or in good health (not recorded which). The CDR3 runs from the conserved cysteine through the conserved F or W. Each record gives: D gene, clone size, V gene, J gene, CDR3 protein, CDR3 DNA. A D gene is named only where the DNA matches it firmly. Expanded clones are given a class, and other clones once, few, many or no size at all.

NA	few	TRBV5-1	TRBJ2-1	CASRDSATYNEQFF	TGCGCCAGCAGGGACAGCGCTACCTACAATGAGCAGTTCTTC
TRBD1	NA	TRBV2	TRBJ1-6	CASSDRQGTDSPLHF	TGTGCCAGCAGTGACAGACAGGGGACGGATTCACCCCTCCACTTT
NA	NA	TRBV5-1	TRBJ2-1	CASSPTTRGNEQFF	TGCGCCAGCAGCCCCACTACCCGGGGAAATGAGCAGTTCTTC
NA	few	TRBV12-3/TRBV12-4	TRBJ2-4	CASSPRGERRGGNIQYF	TGTGCCAGCAGCCCCCGCGGGGAGCGGAGAGGGGGAAACATTCAGTACTTC
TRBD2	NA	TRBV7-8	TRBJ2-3	CASSFPSGMGTDTQYF	TGTGCCAGCAGCTTCCCTAGCGGGATGGGCACAGATACGCAGTATTTT
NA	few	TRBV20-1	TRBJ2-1	CSATDGYNEQFF	TGCAGTGCTACGGACGGGTACAATGAGCAGTTCTTC
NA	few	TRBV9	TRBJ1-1	CASSVGGRGTNTEAFF	TGTGCCAGCAGCGTAGGAGGCCGAGGTACGAACACTGAAGCTTTCTTT
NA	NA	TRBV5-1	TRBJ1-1	CASRVGSDTEAFF	TGCGCCAGCAGAGTTGGATCGGACACTGAAGCTTTCTTT
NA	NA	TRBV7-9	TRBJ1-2	CASSLAWGRSNYGYTF	TGTGCCAGCAGCTTAGCATGGGGCAGATCTAACTATGGCTACACCTTC
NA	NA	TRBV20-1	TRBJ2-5	CSAGLETQYF	TGCAGTGCTGGGTTGGAGACCCAGTACTTC
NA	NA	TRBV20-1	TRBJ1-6	CSARGTPVNSPLHF	TGCAGTGCTAGAGGAACGCCGGTGAATTCACCCCTCCACTTT
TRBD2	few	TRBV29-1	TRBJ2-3	CSVEGERGWSTDTQYF	TGCAGCGTTGAAGGGGAGCGGGGGTGGAGCACAGATACGCAGTATTTT
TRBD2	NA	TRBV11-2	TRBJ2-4	CASSLEFSGISKNIQYF	TGTGCCAGCAGCTTAGAGTTTAGCGGGATTTCCAAAAACATTCAGTACTTC
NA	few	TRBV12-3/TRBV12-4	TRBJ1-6	CASKVDQGGSPLHF	TGTGCCAGCAAGGTTGACCAGGGAGGCTCACCCCTCCACTTT
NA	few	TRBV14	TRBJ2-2	CASSQKGGGELFF	TGTGCCAGCAGCCAGAAGGGAGGCGGGGAGCTGTTTTTT
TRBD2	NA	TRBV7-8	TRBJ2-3	CASSIYRTSGRGGTDTQYF	TGTGCCAGCAGCATCTATCGGACTAGCGGGAGGGGTGGCACAGATACGCAGTATTTT
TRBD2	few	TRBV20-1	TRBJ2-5	CSARLAGQETQYF	TGCAGTGCTAGACTAGCGGGACAAGAGACCCAGTACTTC
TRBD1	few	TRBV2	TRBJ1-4	CASSEGTGITNEKLFF	TGTGCCAGCAGTGAGGGGACAGGAATCACTAATGAAAAACTGTTTTTT
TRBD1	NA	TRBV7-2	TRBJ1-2	CASSLARQGIYGYTF	TGTGCCAGCAGCTTAGCCCGACAGGGGATCTATGGCTACACCTTC
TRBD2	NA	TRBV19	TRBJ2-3	CASSMTRGGTDTQYF	TGTGCCAGTAGTATGACACGGGGGGGCACAGATACGCAGTATTTT
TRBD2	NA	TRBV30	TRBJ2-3	CAWTPWSGGRTDTQYF	TGTGCCTGGACTCCTTGGAGCGGGGGGCGCACAGATACGCAGTATTTT
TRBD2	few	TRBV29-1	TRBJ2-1	CSAKGLAGTNEQFF	TGCAGCGCCAAGGGACTAGCGGGGACCAATGAGCAGTTCTTC
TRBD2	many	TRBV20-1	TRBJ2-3	CSARGGGDTQYF	TGCAGTGCTAGAGGGGGGGGAGATACGCAGTATTTT
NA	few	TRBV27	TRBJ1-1	CASSLVTNTEAFF	TGTGCCAGCAGTCTCGTGACAAACACTGAAGCTTTCTTT
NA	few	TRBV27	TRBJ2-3	CASRRFDTQYF	TGTGCCAGCAGGCGTTTTGATACGCAGTATTTT
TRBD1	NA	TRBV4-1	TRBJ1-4	CASSQWTGFTNEKLFF	TGCGCCAGCAGCCAATGGACAGGGTTTACTAATGAAAAACTGTTTTTT
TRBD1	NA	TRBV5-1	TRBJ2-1	CASSLWTGGSYNEQFF	TGCGCCAGCAGCCTATGGACAGGGGGCTCCTACAATGAGCAGTTCTTC
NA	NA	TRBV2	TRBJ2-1	CASSESRGAYNEQFF	TGTGCCAGCAGTGAAAGTAGGGGGGCCTACAATGAGCAGTTCTTC
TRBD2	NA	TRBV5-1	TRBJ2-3	CASSAGGQVDTQYF	TGCGCCAGCAGTGCGGGGGGGCAGGTAGATACGCAGTATTTT
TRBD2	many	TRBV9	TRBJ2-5	CASSASGTSIRETQYF	TGTGCCAGCAGCGCCTCCGGGACTAGCATAAGGGAGACCCAGTACTTC
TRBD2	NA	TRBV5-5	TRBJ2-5	CASRRSWTSGGAGETQYF	TGTGCCAGCAGACGTAGTTGGACTAGCGGGGGGGCAGGAGAGACCCAGTACTTC
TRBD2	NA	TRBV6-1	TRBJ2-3	CASTPGLVGSADTQYF	TGTGCCAGCACTCCGGGACTAGTGGGCTCGGCAGATACGCAGTATTTT
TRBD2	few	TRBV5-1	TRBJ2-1	CASSLDGTSGGPEIF	TGCGCCAGCAGCTTGGACGGGACTAGCGGGGGTCCGGAGATCTTC
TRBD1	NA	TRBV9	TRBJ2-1	CASSVTGVRSYNEQFF	TGTGCCAGCAGCGTAACAGGGGTAAGGTCCTACAATGAGCAGTTCTTC
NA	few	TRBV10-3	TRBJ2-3	CAIKLPGADTQYF	TGTGCCATCAAACTCCCAGGGGCAGATACGCAGTATTTT
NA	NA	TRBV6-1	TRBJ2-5	CASGRGPEETQYF	TGTGCCAGCGGCCGGGGACCCGAAGAGACCCAGTACTTC
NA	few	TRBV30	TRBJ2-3	CAWSKGGPADTQYF	TGTGCCTGGAGTAAAGGGGGGCCCGCAGATACGCAGTATTTT
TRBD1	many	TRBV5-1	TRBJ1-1	CASSGQGSRTEAFF	TGCGCCAGCAGCGGACAGGGAAGTCGGACTGAAGCTTTCTTT
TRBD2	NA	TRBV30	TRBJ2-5	CAWSVGGGETQYF	TGTGCCTGGAGTGTGGGGGGGGGAGAGACCCAGTACTTC
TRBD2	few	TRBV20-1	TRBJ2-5	CRASGGGETQYF	TGCAGAGCTAGCGGGGGTGGAGAGACCCAGTACTTC
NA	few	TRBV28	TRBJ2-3	CASSQLSLGADTQYF	TGTGCCAGCAGCCAACTTAGTCTTGGGGCAGATACGCAGTATTTT
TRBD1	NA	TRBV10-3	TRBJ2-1	CAIRGQDSYNEQFF	TGTGCCATCAGGGGACAGGACTCCTACAATGAGCAGTTCTTC
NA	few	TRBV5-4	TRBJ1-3	CASSLRSSGNTIYF	TGTGCCAGCAGCTTGAGAAGCTCTGGAAACACCATATATTTT
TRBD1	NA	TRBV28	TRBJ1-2	CASSPYRQGLRGYTF	TGTGCCAGCAGTCCATACCGACAGGGGTTGCGTGGCTACACCTTC
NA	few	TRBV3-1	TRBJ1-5	CASSQDWAGERYSNQPQHF	TGTGCCAGCAGCCAAGACTGGGCAGGGGAGCGATATAGCAATCAGCCCCAGCATTTT